The 5 T cell receptor beta chains below all came from one sample that was sequenced in a study of human T cells and chemical hapten exposure. Time point specified: patch test 2, 6 weeks after DPC sensitization. Treatment given: therapeutic diphenylcyclopropenone sensitization with weekly scalp DPC. TCRdb passed the RACE reads through MiXCR, listing each CDR3 protein once. This sample has some 100,000 distinct CDR3 sequences, with 9.2% found just once. Sequenced here: whole blood, sampled in connection with sensitization to the hapten diphenylcyclopropenone (DPC). These receptors came from a woman in her 40s with alopecia areata. Some clones in this sample may be carry-over from other donors' samples.

The V gene is TRBV29-1, the J gene TRBJ2-3, with D uncertain. Germline CDR1 reads SQVTM; CDR2 reads ANQGSEA. Trimming removed 6 bases from V and 1 base from J, with 11 bases in between. The CDR3 is made up of 13 amino acids. The CDR3 DNA sequence: TGCAGCGTCCCGAAGCAAGGCACAGATACGCAGTATTTT. Its protein is CSVPKQGTDTQYF.

The chain combines TRBV9 with TRBJ2-7; D remains ambiguous. This CDR3 is built from 12 residues. Germline CDR1 SGDLS, CDR2 YYNGEE. V was trimmed by 6 bases and J by 4 bases, leaving 11 bases between them. CDR3 residues: CASILRFYEQYF. CDR3 DNA: TGTGCCAGCATTTTGAGGTTTTACGAGCAGTACTTC.

This clonotype was recorded at least ten times. V gene TRBV29-1 combines with J gene TRBJ2-3; D remains ambiguous. The CDR3 spans 10 residues. Between the trimmed V and J ends, which lost 8 bases and 3 bases, there was a span of 6 bases. Germline CDR1 reads SQVTM; CDR2 reads ANQGSEA. This CDR3 is CSSLTDTQYF. CDR3 coding DNA: TGCAGCTCGCTTACAGATACGCAGTATTTT.

This clonotype has more than one count but fewer than ten. This sequence joins TRBV6-5 and TRBJ1-2, with D uncertain. Germline V lookup: CDR1 MNHEY, CDR2 SVGAGI. The CDR3 consists of 17 residues. V was cut by 5 bases and J by 0 bases, with 19 bases left in between. CDR3 nucleotide sequence: TGTGCCAGCAGTCCACACCAAGGGAGGGATGCTAACTATGGCTACACCTTC. This sequence encodes CASSPHQGRDANYGYTF.

This clonotype was detected many times. The rearrangement joins TRBV7-2 to TRBJ2-5, with 9 bases identical to TRBD2. With 1 base clipped from V and 2 bases from J, the junction kept 5 bases outside the gene matches. There are 16 residues in the CDR3. Germline V CDR1 and CDR2: SGHTA, FQGNSA. The CDR3 nucleotides are TGTGCCAGCAGCTTAGACCTAGCGGGGCCTCAAGAGACCCAGTACTTC. It encodes CASSLDLAGPQETQYF.